This paragraph covers one T cell receptor beta chain sequence. The sample is drawn from a study of OX40 agonist ivuxolimab in advanced cancers. Study details: Partial responses were observed in three patients, of whom one had hepatocellular carcinoma and two had cutaneous melanoma.

Between the trimmed V and J ends, which lost 3 bases and 0 bases, there was a span of 18 bases. This CDR3 comprises 17 residues. CDR1 and CDR2 (germline): SGHAT, FQNNGV. The data were produced by immunoSEQ multiplex PCR, yet TCRdb's version contains in-frame clones alone and is incomplete. The sample consists of tens of thousands of clones, around 94% of them appearing once. The source is an adult with an advanced solid tumor such as melanoma, head and neck, liver or kidney cancer. The gene calls are TRBV11-2 and TRBJ2-7, with D hard to call. Sequencing was performed on CD4+ or CD8+ T cells sorted from blood, taken in a trial of the OX40 agonist ivuxolimab. The chain's CDR3 is CASSFHRGNPSSYEQYF. CDR3 DNA sequence: TGTGCCAGCAGCTTCCATCGCGGTAACCCCAGCTCCTACGAGCAGTACTTC. The whole variable domain, filled in from reference TRBV11-2 and TRBJ2-7, reads EAGVAQSPRYKIIEKRQSVAFWCNPISGHATLYWYQQILGQGPKLLIQFQNNGVVDDSQLPKDRFSAERLKGVDSTLKIQPAKLEDSAVYLCASSFHRGNPSSYEQYFGPGTRLTVT.